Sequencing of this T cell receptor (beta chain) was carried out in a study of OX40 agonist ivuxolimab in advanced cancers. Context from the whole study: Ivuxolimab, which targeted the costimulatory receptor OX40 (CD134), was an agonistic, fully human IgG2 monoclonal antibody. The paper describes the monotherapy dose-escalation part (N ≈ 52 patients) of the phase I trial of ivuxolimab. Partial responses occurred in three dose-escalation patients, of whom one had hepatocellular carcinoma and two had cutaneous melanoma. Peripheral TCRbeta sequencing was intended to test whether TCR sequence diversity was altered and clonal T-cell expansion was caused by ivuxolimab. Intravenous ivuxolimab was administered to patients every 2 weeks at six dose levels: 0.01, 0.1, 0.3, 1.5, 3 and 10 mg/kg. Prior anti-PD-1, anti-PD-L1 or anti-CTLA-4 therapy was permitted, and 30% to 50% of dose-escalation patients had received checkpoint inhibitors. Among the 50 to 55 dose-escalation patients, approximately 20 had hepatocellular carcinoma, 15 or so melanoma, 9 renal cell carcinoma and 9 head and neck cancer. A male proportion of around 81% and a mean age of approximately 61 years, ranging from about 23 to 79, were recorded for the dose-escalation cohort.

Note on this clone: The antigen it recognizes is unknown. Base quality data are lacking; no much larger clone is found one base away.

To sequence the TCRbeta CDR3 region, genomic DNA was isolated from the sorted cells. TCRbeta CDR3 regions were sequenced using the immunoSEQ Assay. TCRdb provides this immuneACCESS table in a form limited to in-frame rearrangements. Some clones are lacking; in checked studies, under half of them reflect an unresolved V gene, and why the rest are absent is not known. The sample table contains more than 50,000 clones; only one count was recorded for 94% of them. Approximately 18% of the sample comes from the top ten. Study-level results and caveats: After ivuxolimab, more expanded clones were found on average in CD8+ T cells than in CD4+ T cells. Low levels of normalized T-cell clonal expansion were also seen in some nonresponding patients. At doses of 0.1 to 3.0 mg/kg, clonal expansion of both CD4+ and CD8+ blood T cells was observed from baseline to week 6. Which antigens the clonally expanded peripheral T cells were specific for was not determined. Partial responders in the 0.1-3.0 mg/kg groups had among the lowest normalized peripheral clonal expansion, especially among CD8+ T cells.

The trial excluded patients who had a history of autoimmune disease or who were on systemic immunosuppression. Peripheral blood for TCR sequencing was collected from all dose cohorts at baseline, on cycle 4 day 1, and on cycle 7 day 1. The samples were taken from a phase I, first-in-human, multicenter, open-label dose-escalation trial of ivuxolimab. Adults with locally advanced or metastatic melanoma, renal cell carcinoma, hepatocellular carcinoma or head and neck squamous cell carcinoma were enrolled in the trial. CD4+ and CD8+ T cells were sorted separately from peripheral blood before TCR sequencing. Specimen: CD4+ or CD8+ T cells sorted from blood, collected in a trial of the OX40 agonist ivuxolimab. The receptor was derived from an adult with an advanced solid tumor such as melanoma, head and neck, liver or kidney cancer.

At the DNA level, the sequence is TGTGCCAGCAGCCCCAGGTTAATTCCCGGGACCTACGAGCAGTACTTC. The encoded protein is CASSPRLIPGTYEQYF. This chain joins TRBV27 to TRBJ2-7; possibly the D gene is TRBD2, per 5 matching bases. V sheds 6 bases and J sheds 2 bases, leaving 20 bases between their ends. The CDR3 runs 16 amino acids, cysteine and phenylalanine included. Just the 48-base CDR3 DNA is kept, in frame starting at base 1. CDR1 and CDR2, looked up from the germline V gene (reference sequence), are MNHEY and SMNVEV.